Below are 14 T cell receptor beta chains sequenced from a single sample in a study of T cells in Graves' hyperthyroidism and ophthalmopathy. The CDR3 regions of TCR beta were amplified from RNA transcripts. When the TCR CDR3 underwent first-round RT-PCR, the HTBI primer set was used. TCRdb re-analysed the multiplex PCR reads in MiXCR, keeping a single row per CDR3 protein. Seen here are 300,000 to 350,000 distinct CDR3 sequences, 21% observed once, and the top ten hold over 45%. Sequenced input: blood. These receptors were collected from a woman between 45 and 65 years old with Graves' hyperthyroidism.

This clonotype was picked up many times. The rearrangement links TRBV28 to TRBJ1-4; D ambiguous. This CDR3 comprises 13 residues. The V end was cut by 8 bases, the J end by 2 bases, with 9 bases between. CDR1 and CDR2 from the germline V gene are MDHEN and SYDVKM. The CDR3 DNA follows: TGTGCCAGCGAGAGGACCACTAATGAAAAACTGTTTTTT. Protein sequence: CASERTTNEKLFF.

This clonotype was found many times. The V call is TRBV6-1, the J call TRBJ2-5; TRBD2 matches 15 bases. The germline CDR1 and CDR2 sequences are MNHNS and SASEGT. This CDR3 has 16 amino acids. Losses at the gene ends were 5 bases for V and 5 bases for J; bases not matched to a gene: 6. CDR3 sequence reads: CASSSNGLAGGETQYF. DNA for the CDR3: TGTGCCAGCAGTTCTAATGGACTAGCGGGGGGGGAGACCCAGTACTTC.

This clonotype was counted a few times. V is TRBV6-4 and J is TRBJ2-1, with TRBD2 matching 7 bases. V dropped 10 bases and J dropped 4; count of bases not matched to a gene: 7. CDR3 size: 13 residues. Per the germline V gene, CDR1 is MRHNA and CDR2 is SNTAGT. This CDR3 is CAKQRDPYNEQFF. CDR3 bases: TGTGCCAAACAGCGGGATCCTTACAATGAGCAGTTCTTC.

This clonotype was detected ten times or more. The V call is TRBV2, the J call TRBJ2-2; no clear D gene. The CDR3 covers 12 residues. V dropped 7 bases and J dropped 2 bases, with 5 bases sitting between them. CDR1 and CDR2 from the germline V gene are SNHLY and FYNNEI. The CDR3 DNA follows: TGTGCCAGCAAACAAAACACCGGGGAGCTGTTTTTT. This gives the protein CASKQNTGELFF.

The sample holds a few counts of this clonotype. The genes are TRBV28 and TRBJ2-7, with 13 bases aligning to TRBD2. Losses at the gene ends were 6 bases for V and 3 bases for J; bases not matched to a gene: 5. The CDR3 is 15 residues long. Germline V CDR1 and CDR2: MDHEN, SYDVKM. CDR3 sequence: CASSLGTSGNYEQYF. The CDR3 DNA is TGTGCCAGCAGCTTGGGGACTAGCGGGAACTACGAGCAGTACTTC. Full variable domain (rest looked up from reference TRBV28 and TRBJ2-7): DVKVTQSSRYLVKRTGEKVFLECVQDMDHENMFWYRQDPGLGLRLIYFSYDVKMKEKGDIPEGYSVSREKKERFSLILESASTNQTSMYLCASSLGTSGNYEQYFGPGTRLTVT.

This clonotype was detected only a few times. This chain uses TRBV20-1 with TRBJ1-5; 10 bases are shared with TRBD1. The germline V gene encodes CDR1 DFQATT and CDR2 SNEGSKA (reference sequence). Losses at the gene ends were 4 bases for V and 0 bases for J; bases not matched to a gene: 9. The CDR3 totals 17 residues. In nucleotides, the CDR3 is TGCAGTGCTACCAGGACAGGGGGATTTTTTAGCAATCAGCCCCAGCATTTT. It codes for CSATRTGGFFSNQPQHF.

This chain connects TRBV2 to TRBJ2-2; a possible D gene is TRBD2 (5 bases). The CDR3 contains 14 residues. Germline V CDR1 and CDR2: SNHLY, FYNNEI. The CDR3 is CATPGERSTGELFF. CDR3 nucleotides: TGTGCAACCCCCGGGGAACGGTCCACCGGGGAGCTGTTTTTT.

The J gene is TRBJ1-2, the V gene TRBV20-1, with D possibly being TRBD1 (6 bases). V was clipped by 5 bases and J by 4 bases, with 14 bases between them. Per germline, CDR1 DFQATT and CDR2 SNEGSKA (reference sequence). The CDR3 contains 13 residues. CDR3 bases: TGCAGTGCTCAGACAGGTCCCACCTATGGCTACACCTTC. Its translation: CSAQTGPTYGYTF.

In its sample, this clonotype was seen a few times. The chain links TRBV6-1 to TRBJ1-2; the D gene is possibly TRBD1 (5 bases). The germline V gene has CDR1 MNHNS and CDR2 SASEGT. With 5 bases removed from V and 8 bases from J, the gap between germline ends came to 21 bases. This CDR3 region has 15 residues. The chain's CDR3 is CASSSGTGSSGGYTF. In nucleotides, the CDR3 is TGTGCCAGCAGTTCCGGGACCGGGAGTAGTGGAGGCTACACCTTC.

This clonotype has a count of ten or more. The gene calls are TRBV7-3 and TRBJ2-1, with a weak D call TRBD1 (6 bases). The CDR3 extends over 15 amino acids. Germline CDR1 reads SGHTA; CDR2 reads FQGTGA. Trimming removed 2 bases at V and 6 bases at J, with 14 bases between. The CDR3 DNA sequence: TGTGCCAGCAGCTTATTTGCAGGGGTAGGCAATGAGCAGTTCTTC. Its translation: CASSLFAGVGNEQFF.

The J gene is TRBJ1-5, the V gene TRBV2, with 7 bases identical to TRBD1. The V gene's germline CDR1 is SNHLY and CDR2 FYNNEI. This CDR3 comprises 14 residues. V lost 6 bases and J lost 5; bases outside the gene matches: 7. As DNA, the CDR3 is TGTGCCAGCAGGGTACAGGGGCCCGATCAGCCCCAGCATTTT. Translating it yields CASRVQGPDQPQHF.

This clonotype was detected ten times or more. V gene TRBV28 combines with J gene TRBJ2-4; 7 bases agree with TRBD2. The CDR3 consists of 13 residues. The junction had 13 bases not matched to a gene; V was cut back by 5 bases and J by 15 bases. CDR1 is MDHEN and CDR2 is SYDVKM in the germline V gene. CDR3 in amino acids: CASSPQTSAWRYF. The CDR3 DNA follows: TGTGCCAGCAGTCCCCAAACTAGCGCTTGGAGGTACTTC.

This clonotype was counted ten times or more. The chain is built from TRBV11-2 and TRBJ2-4; D is unresolved. V lost 1 base to trimming and J lost 7 bases, with 5 bases between them. CDR1 is SGHAT, CDR2 FQNNGV, per germline. The CDR3 has 12 amino acids. The CDR3 here is CASSLVRNIQYF. The CDR3 nucleotides are TGTGCCAGCAGCTTAGTTCGGAACATTCAGTACTTC.

This clonotype was detected only a few times. The chain combines TRBV25-1 with TRBJ2-7, with a tentative D call TRBD1 (6 bases). Deletions cut 6 bases from V and 6 bases from J, with 18 bases between. The CDR3 is 14 residues long. Per germline, CDR1 MGHDK and CDR2 SYGVNS. DNA for the CDR3: TGTGCCAGCAGGTCGCCGGGACATATCGGCGAGCAGTACTTC. Translating gives CASRSPGHIGEQYF.